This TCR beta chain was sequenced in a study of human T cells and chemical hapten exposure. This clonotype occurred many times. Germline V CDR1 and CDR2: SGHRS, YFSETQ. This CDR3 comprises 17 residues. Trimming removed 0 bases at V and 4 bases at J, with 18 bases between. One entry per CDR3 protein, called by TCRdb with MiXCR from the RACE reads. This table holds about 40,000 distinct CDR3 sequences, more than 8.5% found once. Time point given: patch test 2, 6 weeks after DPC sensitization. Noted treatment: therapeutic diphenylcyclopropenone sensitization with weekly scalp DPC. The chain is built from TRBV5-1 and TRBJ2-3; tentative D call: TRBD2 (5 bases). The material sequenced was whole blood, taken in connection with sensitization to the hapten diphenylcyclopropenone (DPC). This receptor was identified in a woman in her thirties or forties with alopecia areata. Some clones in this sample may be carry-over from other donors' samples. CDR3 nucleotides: TGCGCCAGCAGCTTGGCCTGGGCGGGTTCGGACGCAGATACGCAGTATTTT. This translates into CASSLAWAGSDADTQYF.